Below are 28 T cell receptor beta chains sequenced from a single sample in a study of control samples from healthy donors and cancer patients. Clones were read by immunoSEQ multiplex PCR, and TCRdb kept only the in-frame ones, dropping some. The sample carries approximately 230,000 clones, about 80% recorded once. Sequences were obtained from PBMCs. The origin of the receptors is a woman between 55 and 75 years old with lung cancer.

This chain connects TRBV5-1 to TRBJ1-2, with unresolved D. This CDR3 comprises 13 residues. Between the trimmed V and J ends, which lost 2 bases and 7 bases, there was a span of 12 bases. CDR1 is SGHRS and CDR2 is YFSETQ in the germline V gene. The CDR3 loop reads CASSLRDSAGYTF. In nucleotides, the CDR3 is TGCGCCAGCAGCTTAAGGGATTCGGCTGGCTACACCTTC.

This chain's CDR3 is CASSRTGGSGNTIYF. The CDR3 nucleotides are TGTGCCAGCAGCCGGACAGGAGGCTCTGGAAACACCATATATTTT. The chain uses TRBV7-2 and TRBJ1-3, with 7 nucleotides matching TRBD1. The CDR3 is 15 residues long. Germline trimming cut 5 bases from V and 0 bases from J; bases unmatched to any gene: 4. CDR1 and CDR2 (germline): SGHTA, FQGNSA.

V and J are TRBV20-1 and TRBJ1-1, with TRBD1 matching over 7 bases. This CDR3 comprises 14 residues. V was clipped by 3 bases and J by 3 bases; unmatched bases: 7. From germline, CDR1 is DFQATT and CDR2 SNEGSKA (reference sequence). This chain's CDR3 is CSASRSGGDTEAFF. The CDR3 region has the DNA TGCAGTGCTAGTAGGTCAGGGGGGGACACTGAAGCTTTCTTT.

This chain's CDR3 is CASSSMGVQGQPQHF. For the CDR3, the DNA is TGTGCCAGTAGCTCCATGGGGGTTCAAGGACAGCCCCAGCATTTT. V is TRBV19 and J is TRBJ1-5; a possible D gene is TRBD1 (5 bases). The CDR3 extends over 15 amino acids. CDR1 and CDR2 from the germline V gene are LNHDA and SQIVND (reference sequence). V lost 6 bases to trimming and J lost 7 bases, with 19 bases between them.

The chain uses TRBV6-5 and TRBJ1-2; 9 bases agree with TRBD1. The CDR3 is 13 residues long. V trimming: 8 bases; J trimming: 7 bases; junction bases outside the gene matches: 8. The V gene's germline CDR1 is MNHEY and CDR2 SVGAGI. CDR3: CASRKQGAGGYTF. In DNA, the CDR3 is TGTGCCAGCCGTAAACAGGGGGCCGGTGGCTACACCTTC.

The V gene is TRBV12-3 or TRBV12-4, the J gene TRBJ1-1; D possibly corresponds to TRBD1 (5 bases). V dropped 8 bases and J dropped 0 bases, with 10 bases sitting between them. The CDR3 is made up of 13 amino acids. Here the CDR3 reads CASQLQVNTEAFF. The CDR3 nucleotides read TGTGCCAGCCAACTACAGGTGAACACTGAAGCTTTCTTT.

CDR3 amino acids: CASRGIYDSLYEQYF. CDR3 coding DNA: TGTGCCAGCAGGGGAATATACGACAGTCTGTACGAGCAGTACTTC. The chain recombines TRBV6-5 with TRBJ2-7; TRBD1 is a possible D gene (5 bases). Germline values: CDR1 MNHEY, CDR2 SVGAGI. CDR3 length equals 15 residues. V dropped 6 bases and J dropped 4 bases, with 19 bases sitting between them.

The gene calls are TRBV7-3 and TRBJ2-1; weak D call: TRBD1 (6 bases). The V gene's germline CDR1 is SGHTA and CDR2 FQGTGA. The CDR3 is made up of 19 amino acids. V was shortened by 1 base and J by 0 bases, with 19 bases between the two germline ends. The CDR3 DNA reads as TGTGCCAGCAGCTTAAAACCCTTAGGGGGAAAGAGCTCCTACAATGAGCAGTTCTTC. It translates to CASSLKPLGGKSSYNEQFF.

Regarding this clone: Different DNA sequences within this sample yield the same CDR3. The chain carries TRBV14 and TRBJ2-7; D gene uncertain. Trimming removed 5 bases from V and 1 base from J, with 3 bases in between. The CDR3 runs 11 residues. Germline CDR1 is SGHDN and CDR2 is FVKESK. The CDR3 DNA sequence: TGTGCCAGCAGCAGATCCTACGAGCAGTACTTC. It translates to CASSRSYEQYF.

The DNA of the CDR3 is TGTGCCAGCAGTTTGGAACAGGGGTTCTACGAGCAGTACTTC. It codes for CASSLEQGFYEQYF. This rearrangement joins TRBV2 to TRBJ2-7; 7 nucleotides match TRBD1. This CDR3 is built from 14 residues. The V and J ends lost 5 bases and 3 bases, in that order; junction bases with no gene match: 7. CDR1 and CDR2 (germline): SNHLY, FYNNEI. The complete variable domain, with remaining parts taken from reference TRBV2 and TRBJ2-7, reads EPEVTQTPSHQVTQMGQEVILRCVPISNHLYFYWYRQILGQKVEFLVSFYNNEISEKSEIFDDQFSVERPDGSNFTLKIRSTKLEDSAMYFCASSLEQGFYEQYFGPGTRLTVT.

J is TRBJ1-3 and V is TRBV10-3; 10 nucleotides agree with TRBD1. J gave up 4 bases and V 1 base, and 7 bases lay outside the gene matches. Germline V gene lookup returns CDR1 ENHRY and CDR2 SYGVKD. The CDR3 spans 17 residues. As DNA, the CDR3 is TGTGCCATCAGTGAGTTGACAGGGGGCGCGGCGGGAAACACCATATATTTT. This encodes CAISELTGGAAGNTIYF.

J is TRBJ1-2 and V is TRBV27; no firm D call. Germline CDR1 MNHEY, CDR2 SMNVEV (reference sequence). The length of the CDR3 is 13 residues. Between the trimmed V and J ends, which lost 2 bases and 4 bases, there was a span of 8 bases. The CDR3 coding sequence is TGTGCCAGCAGTTTAGACGAGGGCTATGGCTACACCTTC. Protein sequence: CASSLDEGYGYTF.

Regarding this clone: A junction boundary mismatches the germline segment, possibly from a read error. The chain has TRBV27 and TRBJ1-1, with unresolved D. The germline V gene encodes CDR1 MNHEY and CDR2 SMNVEV (reference sequence). The length of the CDR3 is 13 residues. As DNA, the CDR3 is TGTGTCAGCAGTTTATCATCGTACACTGAAGCTTTCTTT. Protein product: CVSSLSSYTEAFF.

The J gene is TRBJ2-7, the V gene TRBV28, with D perhaps assigned TRBD1 or TRBD2 (6 bases each). Trimming took 8 bases from V and 3 from J, leaving 14 bases between them. Germline V lookup: CDR1 MDHEN, CDR2 SYDVKM. CDR3 length equals 13 residues. CDR3 DNA sequence: TGTGCCAGCCGGAGGGGGGTCATCTACGAGCAGTACTTC. Encoded protein: CASRRGVIYEQYF.

This clone was seen more than once but under ten times. The chain couples TRBV6-5 to TRBJ2-3; weak D call: TRBD2 (5 bases). Germline values: CDR1 MNHEY, CDR2 SVGAGI. CDR3 length: 13 amino acids. Deletions cut 3 bases from V and 8 bases from J, with 12 bases between. CDR3 in amino acids: CASSYSDRGTQYF. DNA of the CDR3: TGTGCCAGCAGTTATTCCGACCGGGGTACGCAGTATTTT.

This chain links TRBV2 with TRBJ1-5; the D is unclear. This CDR3 has 13 residues. The germline V gene encodes CDR1 SNHLY and CDR2 FYNNEI. V lost 6 bases and J lost 2, with 8 bases in between. The CDR3 DNA follows: TGTGCCAGCAGGGGAATAGGCAATCAGCCCCAGCATTTT. This encodes CASRGIGNQPQHF.

This clone was found once. The chain employs TRBV11-3 and TRBJ2-5; D unresolved. CDR1 is SGHNT and CDR2 is YENEEA in the germline V gene. The CDR3 consists of 14 residues. V gave up 5 bases and J gave up 7 bases, with 17 bases separating them. The CDR3 here is CASSPSHGRGTQYF. DNA of the CDR3: TGTGCCAGCAGCCCATCACACGGTCGAGGGACCCAGTACTTC. The complete variable domain, with remaining parts taken from reference TRBV11-3 and TRBJ2-5, reads EAGVVQSPRYKIIEKKQPVAFWCNPISGHNTLYWYLQNLGQGPELLIRYENEEAVDDSQLPKDRFSAERLKGVDSTLKIQPAELGDSAVYLCASSPSHGRGTQYFGPGTRLLVL.

This rearrangement joins TRBV5-6 to TRBJ2-1, with D tentatively TRBD2 (5 bases). V lost 1 base, J lost 6 bases, and 17 bases lay in between. CDR3 length: 16 residues. Germline V gene data show CDR1 as SGHDT and CDR2 as YYEEEE. Here the CDR3 DNA reads TGTGCCAGCAGCTTGTCGGAGCGTCCCCGGGGCAATGAGCAGTTCTTC. Amino acid sequence: CASSLSERPRGNEQFF. Filled out from reference TRBV5-6 and TRBJ2-1, the complete variable domain reads DAGVTQSPTHLIKTRGQQVTLRCSPKSGHDTVSWYQQALGQGPQFIFQYYEEEERQRGNFPDRFSGHQFPNYSSELNVNALLLGDSALYLCASSLSERPRGNEQFFGPGTRLTVL.

This clone was counted between two and nine times. The V gene is TRBV13, the J gene TRBJ1-4, with TRBD1 matching over 7 bases. The germline V gene encodes CDR1 PRHDT and CDR2 FYEKMQ (reference sequence). The CDR3 loop spans 14 amino acids. The ends lost 4 bases at V and 8 bases at J; junction bases unmatched: 7. CDR3 in DNA: TGTGCCAGCAGCTCTGGGACAGACGGGGAAAAACTGTTTTTT. Residues: CASSSGTDGEKLFF.

The rearrangement joins TRBV7-2 to TRBJ2-1; D unresolved. CDR3 length equals 14 residues. V was trimmed by 5 bases and J by 7 bases, leaving 15 bases between them. Per germline, CDR1 SGHTA and CDR2 FQGNSA. The CDR3 coding sequence is TGTGCCAGCAGCCGCTCTCGGGCCGGGAATGAGCAGTTCTTC. Translating gives CASSRSRAGNEQFF.

The chain carries TRBV6-5 and TRBJ1-1, with D uncertain. Looked up from germline, CDR1 is MNHEY and CDR2 is SVGAGI. This CDR3 contains 12 residues. Trimming took 6 bases from V and 1 from J, leaving 6 bases between them. The CDR3 DNA is TGTGCCAGCAGGCCGCAGAACACTGAAGCTTTCTTT. Its protein is CASRPQNTEAFF.

CDR3 amino acids: CATSDLGLTGGPDEQFF. CDR3 DNA sequence: TGTGCCACCAGTGATTTAGGGCTAACGGGAGGGCCGGATGAGCAGTTCTTC. The chain joins TRBV24-1 to TRBJ2-1, with 8 bases that match TRBD2. Germline values: CDR1 KGHDR, CDR2 SFDVKD. V shed 1 base, J shed 8 bases, and the junction held 12 bases outside the gene matches. The CDR3 spans 17 residues.

This clone was seen only once. As DNA, the CDR3 is TGTGCCAGCTCACCATTACGACAGGGGCGTAAAGTTAACTATGGCTACACCTTC. Protein sequence: CASSPLRQGRKVNYGYTF. The genes are TRBV18 and TRBJ1-2, with TRBD1 identical over 8 bases. V gave up 2 bases and J gave up 1 base; unmatched junction bases: 12. This CDR3 has 18 amino acids. CDR1 KGHSH and CDR2 LQKENI come from the germline V gene.

V and J are TRBV28 and TRBJ1-2, with D perhaps matching TRBD1 (6 bases). The CDR3 covers 14 residues. Germline CDR1 MDHEN, CDR2 SYDVKM. Trimming left V 4 bases short and J 3 bases short, with 12 bases between. CDR3: CASSSPGGYYGYTF. The DNA for the CDR3 is TGTGCCAGCAGTTCCCCGGGGGGCTACTATGGCTACACCTTC.

This chain uses TRBV7-9 with TRBJ2-3; TRBD1 matches 8 bases. This CDR3 comprises 15 residues. Trimming took 4 bases from V and 3 from J; bases not matched to a gene: 6. Germline V gene sequence: CDR1 SEHNR, CDR2 FQNEAQ (reference sequence). The DNA of the CDR3 is TGTGCCAGCAGCTGGGGGACAGGTCTTACAGATACGCAGTATTTT. Residues: CASSWGTGLTDTQYF. The full variable domain, completed using reference TRBV7-9 and TRBJ2-3, is DTGVSQNPRHKITKRGQNVTFRCDPISEHNRLYWYRQTLGQGPEFLTYFQNEAQLEKSRLLSDRFSAERPKGSFSTLEIQRTEQGDSAMYLCASSWGTGLTDTQYFGPGTRLTVL.

V is TRBV27 and J is TRBJ1-6; D not resolved. V was trimmed by 3 bases and J by 7 bases, leaving 7 bases between them. The CDR3 runs 13 residues. Germline V lookup: CDR1 MNHEY, CDR2 SMNVEV (reference sequence). Written as DNA, the CDR3 is TGTGCCAGCAGTTTCGGTCCGAATTCACCCCTCCACTTT. This codes for CASSFGPNSPLHF.

This clone was detected only a few times. This chain joins TRBV4-2 and TRBJ1-1; perhaps TRBD1 as D (5 bases). CDR1 is LGHNA, CDR2 YNFKEQ, per germline. The CDR3 sequence is 15 residues long. Between the trimmed V and J ends, which lost 0 bases and 10 bases, there was a span of 18 bases. CDR3 sequence: CASSQETSRDGGAFF. In nucleotides, the CDR3 is TGTGCCAGCAGCCAAGAAACGTCCAGGGACGGAGGAGCTTTCTTT.

This clone has a handful of counts. This chain connects TRBV27 to TRBJ1-5; a weak D match, TRBD1 (5 bases). This CDR3 spans 17 amino acids. Germline V CDR1 and CDR2: MNHEY, SMNVEV (reference sequence). V was shortened by 1 base and J by 1 base, with 14 bases between the two germline ends. The CDR3 DNA sequence: TGTGCCAGCAGTTTATTCAGCGGACAAGCAAGCAATCAGCCCCAGCATTTT. Translated, it gives CASSLFSGQASNQPQHF.